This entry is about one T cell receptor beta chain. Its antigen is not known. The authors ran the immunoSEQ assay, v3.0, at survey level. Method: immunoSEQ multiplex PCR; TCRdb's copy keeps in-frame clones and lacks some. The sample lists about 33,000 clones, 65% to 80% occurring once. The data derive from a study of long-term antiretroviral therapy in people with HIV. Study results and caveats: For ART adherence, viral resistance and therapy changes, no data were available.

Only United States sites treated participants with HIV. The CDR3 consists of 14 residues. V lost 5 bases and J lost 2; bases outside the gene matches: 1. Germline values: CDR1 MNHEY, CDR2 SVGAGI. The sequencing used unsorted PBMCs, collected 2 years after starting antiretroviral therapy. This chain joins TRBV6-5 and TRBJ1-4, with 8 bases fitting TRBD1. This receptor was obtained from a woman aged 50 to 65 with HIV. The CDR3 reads CASSRTGTNEKLFF. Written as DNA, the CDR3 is TGTGCCAGCAGTCGGACAGGGACTAATGAAAAACTGTTTTTT.